This T cell receptor (beta chain) emerged from a study of cytomegalovirus exposure and HLA in healthy donors. Germline loops: CDR1 SGHRS, CDR2 YFSETQ. The ends lost 0 bases at V and 4 bases at J; junction bases unmatched: 4. The length of the CDR3 is 16 residues. Worth noting for this clone: Its antigen is unidentified.

Broader study findings: Data from an earlier analysis indicated that most TCR beta V segments were productive either about 87% or about 30% of the time.

PCR primers comprised 60 Vbeta and 13 Jbeta primers. The method was immunoSEQ multiplex PCR; TCRdb's version includes in-frame clones alone and lacks a portion of them. The sample includes roughly 130,000 clones, around 82% seen only once; the top ten take about 11%. The sequencing input was PBMCs. This TCR came from a male donor in good health and CMV-seropositive. The V gene is TRBV5-1, the J gene TRBJ2-7; 13 bases line up with TRBD2. CDR3 sequence: CASSLGLAGGPYEQYF. For the CDR3, the DNA is TGCGCCAGCAGCTTGGGACTAGCGGGAGGACCTTACGAGCAGTACTTC.